Sequencing of this T cell receptor (beta chain) was carried out in a study of siplizumab effects on memory and regulatory T cells. In a few donor pairs, unstimulated naive, memory, effector memory and TEMRA subsets were sequenced. Each sample contributed about 10^5 TCR templates to the assay. Libraries were prepared by immunoSEQ multiplex PCR; TCRdb keeps only in-frame clonotypes and omits some of them. The table shows about 91,000 clones, with roughly 96% occurring only once. Study results and limitations: Major contributors to the alloresponse seemed to be naive T cells, which also appeared more diverse than memory cells. Roughly 75-95% of proliferating clones (CD4+ or CD8+) could not be assigned a naive or memory phenotype.

Concerning this clone: Antigen specificity is unknown.

Sequenced material: naive CD4+ T cells sorted from blood. The clonotype was recovered from a human donor in good health.

CDR3 in amino acids: CASSPAGGNYGYTF. CDR3 sequence (DNA): TGTGCCAGCAGCCCCGCGGGCGGTAACTATGGCTACACCTTC. The chain employs TRBV4-2 and TRBJ1-2; D call uncertain. Trimming stripped 4 bases from V and 1 base from J, with 10 bases between. The germline CDR1 and CDR2 sequences are LGHNA and YNFKEQ. The length of the CDR3 is 14 residues.